This note documents a single T cell receptor (beta chain) sequence. The antigen remains unidentified. The sample comes from a study of T cell responses to AZD1222 COVID-19 vaccine. The CDR3 is 16 residues long. Germline CDR1 and CDR2: SGHRS and YFSETQ. The trim removed 2 bases at V and 0 bases at J, leaving 4 bases unmatched. Repertoires were generated with immunoSEQ multiplex PCR, while TCRdb's copy carries only in-frame clones and drops some. Among 90,000 to 150,000 clones listed, approximately 90% were seen once. Findings and limits, study-wide: Reports indicate that nearly half of spike-specific TCRs are directed at unmutated variant regions. Scientists sampled the repertoires only once the peak T cell response had passed. Seropositivity was recorded at baseline in only 6 or 7 AZD1222 recipients.

The chain links TRBV5-1 to TRBJ1-3, with 8 bases identical to TRBD1. This TCR was sampled from an adult in good health. The starting material was peripheral blood, obtained on day 0 of AZD1222 vaccination. The CDR3 loop is CASSFGTGNSGNTIYF. The CDR3 region has the DNA TGCGCCAGCAGCTTTGGGACAGGAAACTCTGGAAACACCATATATTTT.